What follows describes a single T cell receptor (beta chain). The antigen it recognizes is unknown. One base away there is no much larger clone; base qualities are not given. These data belong to a study of cytomegalovirus exposure and HLA in healthy donors (TCRdb year 2017). In terms of the full investigation: In an earlier analysis of 550 to 750 of the donors, 250 to 300 Gb of sequence data and approximately 100 million unique TCR beta sequences from 180 million or so T cells were reported. Roughly 300 gigabases of sequencing data and around 80 million unique TCR sequences made up an early release that covered under 750 HLA-typed donors. The genetic ancestry cluster associated with self-reported Caucasian donors included 81% of the approximately 400 genotyped donors. The aim of the study was to test whether cataloging public T cell receptors could identify signatures of past pathogen exposure. Using immunosequencing, the study profiled T cell repertoires from about 650 subjects and related those repertoires to cytomegalovirus serostatus. Besides the first cohort of around 700 subjects, a separate validation cohort made up of 120 different subjects was used. To predict cytomegalovirus infection status, the study combined high-throughput TCR immunosequencing, statistical association of individual TCRs with disease status, and machine learning. In a later analysis, previously published TCR beta repertoires from hundreds of donors were re-analyzed and high-resolution HLA genotyping was added so that TCR occurrence patterns could be studied. The later analysis used no new phenotypic data to find candidate immune exposures, relying instead on TCR beta sequences and their occurrence across donors. An earlier analysis of around 580 of the donors used high-throughput TCR beta sequencing to judge whether each TCR beta V gene segment behaved as functional or pseudogenic. Donor age, sex, ethnicity and CMV serostatus were compiled alongside the repertoire data. A later genetic analysis took genome-wide SNP genotypes for about 55% of the 666 donors and used that subset as a discovery cohort. All discovery cohort repertoires had been generated on a single sequencing platform. HLA typing covered class I and class II loci at four-digit resolution. Typing coverage varied by locus: roughly 629-640 donors for A, B, C, DRB1 and DQB1; around 560 for DQA1; around 610 for DPA1; about 450 for DPB1. Because of strong linkage in the cohort, a handful of DR-DQ haplotypes were treated as single units for association and clustering. Among about 370 genotyped donors of the cohort, an average of roughly 230,000 unique TCR beta nucleotide sequences was sequenced per donor, of which roughly 17% were non-productive. The paper's findings and limits, for the study overall: A further reported finding was that TCR beta sequences accurately predicted the HLA-A and HLA-B alleles for most subjects in the first cohort. In a later genetic analysis, fewer N-insertions in productive TCRs were reported among donors in an Asian-associated ancestry cluster than the roughly 670-donor mean. In a later analysis, the rate of TCR association differed among HLA loci, with DRB1 alleles having the most associated TCRs and HLA-C alleles having the fewest. In a later analysis, some 17,000 TCR beta sequences were associated with specific HLA alleles at a false discovery rate of 0.05. Correlated functional status among segregating V segments might reflect linkage disequilibrium, but an unknown experimental factor could not be ruled out. Because HLA typing was missing for some donors at each locus, association tests included only the typed subset. A few of the identified cytomegalovirus-associated TCR beta chains were confirmed in vitro to be specific for cytomegalovirus antigens. Strong co-occurrence of HLA alleles, especially DR and DQ, made assigning TCR associations to individual alleles difficult. According to a later analysis, parvovirus B19, influenza, CMV and Epstein-Barr virus appeared linked to several top co-occurrence clusters. A later analysis found that HLA-associated TCR beta chains were more clonally expanded and had lower generation probabilities than equally common non-associated chains. Across donors, most TCR sequences were observed very rarely, whereas some public TCRs were present in many individuals. In this cohort, only TCR beta chains were sequenced, and detectable features were limited by the absence of alpha or paired-chain data. A total of 150 or so TCR beta chains were listed by the study as associated with cytomegalovirus. In an earlier analysis of fewer than 750 of the donors, most TCR beta V segments were observed in productive rearrangements about 87% or about 30% of the time, broadly matching IMGT annotations. The authors suggested that the approach could potentially be generalized to other disease states and immunological phenotypes. The earlier analysis of around 600 of the donors excluded some 16 rarely observed V segments, including chromosome 9 orphons, because counts were too low. Presence/absence analyses assumed roughly uniform sequencing depth across donors, an assumption that may not hold. According to a later analysis, most CMV-associated TCR beta chains appeared to be HLA-restricted, and the HLA associations seemed to be driven largely by CMV exposure. CMV serostatus was the only immune exposure information available for the cohort. V-gene and J-gene trimming of TCR beta chains was associated with a missense DCLRE1C variant in a later genetic analysis, and the association was replicated in an independent cohort. Because the 87-base-pair reads could not distinguish some IMGT-functional V segments, including TRBV6-2 and TRBV6-3, those segments were excluded. Cytomegalovirus status was reported to be diagnosed by the classifier with high specificity and sensitivity in both the original and validation cohorts. A cluster of highly shared sequence variants was judged likely to represent a technical artifact of the sequencing pipeline.

Trimming takes 4 bases from V and 5 bases from J, and the germline ends sit 15 bases apart. The germline V gene (reference sequence) supplies CDR1 SEHNR and CDR2 FQNEAQ. The CDR3 runs 15 amino acids, cysteine and phenylalanine included. Of all the DNA, just the CDR3 is kept, 45 bases in frame from base 1. Library method: the immunoSEQ multiplex PCR assay. For the multiplex PCR, a mixture combining 60 forward primers for TCR Vbeta segments and 13 reverse primers for TCR Jbeta segments was used. The CDR3 region of rearranged TCR beta genes was amplified from genomic DNA with a multiplex PCR assay. The Illumina HiSeq System was used to sequence the amplified TCR beta libraries as 87-base-pair reads. For the original study's pipeline: A later analysis tallied 80 million to 95 million unique TCR beta chains across the 700 or so repertoires, and approximately 11 million of those chains were shared by two or more donors. Raw reads were error-corrected and collapsed into unique sequences with a nearest-neighbor algorithm that merged closely related sequences to remove PCR and sequencing errors. Alignment of CDR3 sequences to IMGT reference sequences was used to assign V, D and J gene segments. For a sequence to be retained, a match of at least six nucleotides was required to both a V gene segment and a J gene segment. Rearrangements were classified as productive when the CDR3 lacked stop codons and remained in frame with V and J, and all other rearrangements were classified as non-productive. CDR3 was defined by IMGT convention, running from the second conserved V-encoded cysteine to the conserved J-encoded phenylalanine. Sequences without an unambiguous match to a single V gene segment were excluded from the earlier analysis of 450 to 750 of the donors. In an earlier analysis of approximately 550 of the donors, V segments were called functional above 56.7% productive rearrangements and were called segregating when the between-donor standard deviation exceeded 5%. A statistical classification framework was built to diagnose cytomegalovirus status from the catalog of TCR beta chain sequences. A later analysis assigned V and J genes by comparing TCR nucleotide sequences with IMGT/GENE-DB human TR gene sequences. The TCRdist pipeline was used in a later analysis to assign CDR3 sequences and most-parsimonious VDJ recombination scenarios. A later analysis defined each TCR beta chain by its CDR3 amino acid sequence plus V-gene family, and excluded reads lacking a unique V-gene family. In a later analysis, 500 to 650 highly shared, low-generation-probability nucleotide sequences were removed to address suspected cross-contamination and a sequencing artifact. In a later analysis, a clonal expansion index for each public chain was calculated from normalized within-repertoire ranks of inferred template counts. Generation probabilities in a later analysis came from a VDJ recombination model fitted to out-of-frame rearrangements, and those results were checked against IGoR. A later analysis scored TCR-TCR, TCR-HLA and TCR-CMV co-occurrence with hypergeometric tests, applying a repertoire-size bias correction to TCR pairs. To estimate false discovery rates, a later analysis permuted the HLA or CMV assignments 20 times. In a later analysis, co-occurring TCRs were grouped using DBSCAN, and TCRdist sequence similarity was added for clustering within HLA-allele-positive subsets. Repertoires with fewer than 30,000 or more than 120,000 public chains were left out of co-occurrence clustering, as were about five repertoires with anomalous nucleotide sharing. The immuneACCESS repertoire file appears here via TCRdb, limited to in-frame rearrangements. These files lack a portion of the clones; in checked studies, under half of the deficit traces to unresolved V genes, and the cause of the others is not known. That table is the source of V, J and clone size, and D and trimming were worked out from the DNA. This sample holds 100,000 to 150,000 clones; roughly 80% were observed only once. The ten largest account for under 5% of the sample.

The cohort comprised fewer than 750 healthy bone marrow donors. At the time of sampling, every cohort member was nominally healthy, though immune exposures that went unrecorded were likely present. The donor tested CMV seropositive and was one of the 289 seropositive cohort members. Each donor provided a peripheral blood sample, and peripheral blood mononuclear cells were used for TCR beta sequencing. Genomic DNA extraction from the blood cell samples was performed with the Qiagen DNeasy Blood Extraction Kit. This chain is built from TRBV7-9 and TRBJ2-1; perhaps TRBD2 is the D gene, with 5 bases matching. The sample taken for sequencing was PBMCs. The clonotype originates from a young man in good health and CMV-seropositive. The DNA sequence follows: TGTGCCAGCAGCTCTGATATCGGGGAAGACAATGAGCAGTTCTTC. It specifies CASSSDIGEDNEQFF. With all but the CDR3 taken from the reference TRBV7-9 and TRBJ2-1 genes, the full variable domain is: DTGVSQNPRHKITKRGQNVTFRCDPISEHNRLYWYRQTLGQGPEFLTYFQNEAQLEKSRLLSDRFSAERPKGSFSTLEIQRTEQGDSAMYLCASSSDIGEDNEQFFGPGTRLTVL.